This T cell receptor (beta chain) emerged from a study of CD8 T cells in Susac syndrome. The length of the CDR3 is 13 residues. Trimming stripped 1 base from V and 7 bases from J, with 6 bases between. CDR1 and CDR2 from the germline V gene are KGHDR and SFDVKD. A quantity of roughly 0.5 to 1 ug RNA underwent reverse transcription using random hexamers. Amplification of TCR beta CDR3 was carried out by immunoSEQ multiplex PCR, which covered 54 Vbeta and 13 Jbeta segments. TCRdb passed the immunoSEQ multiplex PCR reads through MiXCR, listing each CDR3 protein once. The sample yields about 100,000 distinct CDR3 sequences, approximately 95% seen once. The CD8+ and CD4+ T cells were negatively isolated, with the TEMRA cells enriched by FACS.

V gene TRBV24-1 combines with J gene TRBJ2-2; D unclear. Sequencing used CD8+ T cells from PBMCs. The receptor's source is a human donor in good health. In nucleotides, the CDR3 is TGTGCCACCAGTGATTTTGGTGACGGGGAGCTGTTTTTT. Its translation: CATSDFGDGELFF.